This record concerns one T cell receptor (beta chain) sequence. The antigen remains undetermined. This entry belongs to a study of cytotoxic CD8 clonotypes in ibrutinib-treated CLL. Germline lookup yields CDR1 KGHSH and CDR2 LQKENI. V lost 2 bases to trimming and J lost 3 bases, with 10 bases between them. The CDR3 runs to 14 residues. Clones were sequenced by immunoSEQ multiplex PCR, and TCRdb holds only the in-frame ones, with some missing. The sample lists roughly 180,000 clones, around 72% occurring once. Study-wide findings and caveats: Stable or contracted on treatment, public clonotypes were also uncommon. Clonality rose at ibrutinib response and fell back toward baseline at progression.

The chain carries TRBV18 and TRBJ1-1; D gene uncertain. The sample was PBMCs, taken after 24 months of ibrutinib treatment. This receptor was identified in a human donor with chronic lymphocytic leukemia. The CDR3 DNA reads TGTGCCAGCTCACCAGAAGGAACATACACTGAAGCTTTCTTT. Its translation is CASSPEGTYTEAFF. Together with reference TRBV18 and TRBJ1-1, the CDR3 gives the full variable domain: NAGVMQNPRHLVRRRGQEARLRCSPMKGHSHVYWYRQLPEEGLKFMVYLQKENIIDESGMPKERFSAEFPKEGPSILRIQQVVRGDSAAYFCASSPEGTYTEAFFGQGTRLTVV.